Listed below are T cell receptor beta chains from one sample, sequenced in a study of cytomegalovirus exposure and HLA in healthy donors. Profiled with immunoSEQ multiplex PCR; TCRdb holds only in-frame clones, not every one. The profile covers about 120,000 clones, with 70% to 80% appearing a single time and roughly 4.2% taken by the ten largest. Sequenced: PBMCs. These TCRs come from a woman in her thirties or forties in good health and CMV-seropositive. Both conserved end residues are part of each CDR3. D genes are given only for firm matches. Size is stated for part of the rows, as once, few or many counts, or as a class when the clone is expanded.

>TRBV18|TRBD2|TRBJ2-1|-
TGTGCCAGCTCACCGAGACTAGCGGGAGGCTATGAGCAGTTCTTC
CASSPRLAGGYEQFF
>TRBV30|-|TRBJ2-5|-
TGTGCCTGGAGTATGGAGGGGTCATTGGGAGAGACCCAGTACTTC
CAWSMEGSLGETQYF
>TRBV7-6|TRBD1|TRBJ2-2|-
TGTGCCAGCAGCTTAGTGGGCAGGGGGAGCGGCGGGGAGCTGTTTTTT
CASSLVGRGSGGELFF
>TRBV7-9|-|TRBJ2-7|-
TGTTCCAGCAGCTTCAATCGGCCTAGCTCCTACGAGCAGTACTTC
CSSSFNRPSSYEQYF
>TRBV5-1|-|TRBJ2-3|-
TGCGCCAGCAGCTTAGCGGATAACACAGATACGCAGTATTTT
CASSLADNTDTQYF
>TRBV6-9|TRBD1|TRBJ1-2|-
TGTGCCAGAAGATCACAGGGGGACGTCTATGGCTACACCTTC
CARRSQGDVYGYTF
>TRBV14|-|TRBJ2-3|-
TGTGCCAGCAGCCACGTTGTGTCGTCAGATACGCAGTATTTT
CASSHVVSSDTQYF
>TRBV2|-|TRBJ1-1|few
TGTGCCAGCAAATACTACACTGAAGCTTTCTTT
CASKYYTEAFF
>TRBV27|-|TRBJ2-3|-
TGTGCCAGCTGCACTGAGGGTTTAGCTACAGATACGCAGTATTTT
CASCTEGLATDTQYF
>TRBV7-8|-|TRBJ1-5|-
TGTGCCAGCAGCTTAGGACACCAGAACAATCAGCCCCAGCATTTT
CASSLGHQNNQPQHF
>TRBV27|-|TRBJ2-7|few
TGTGCCAGCAGTAGCGCGACAGGCAATGAGGACGAGCAGTACTTC
CASSSATGNEDEQYF
>TRBV4-2|-|TRBJ2-7|-
TGTGCCAGCAGCCATAAACTCCGGGACATCACCTCTAGCTCCTACGAGCAGTACTTC
CASSHKLRDITSSSYEQYF
>TRBV5-5|TRBD1|TRBJ2-7|-
TGTGCCAGCAGCCCAGCCCGCCGGGACAGGACTATGCACGAGCAGTACTTC
CASSPARRDRTMHEQYF
>TRBV29-1|TRBD1|TRBJ1-1|-
TGCAGCGTTAAGGGACAGGGCGGGACTGAAGCTTTCTTT
CSVKGQGGTEAFF
>TRBV28|TRBD1|TRBJ2-7|-
TGTGCCAGCAGTCGACAGGGGACGGCCTACGAGCAGTACTTC
CASSRQGTAYEQYF
>TRBV15|TRBD2|TRBJ2-7|-
TGTGCCACCAGCCCCAGCGGGAACTACGAGCAGTACTTC
CATSPSGNYEQYF
>TRBV6-1|-|TRBJ2-7|-
TGTGCCAGCAGTGAAGTTGGGGGGAGCTACGAGCAGTACTTC
CASSEVGGSYEQYF
>TRBV7-6|TRBD1|TRBJ1-1|-
TGTGCCAGCAGACCGGACAGGGAAGGCACTGAAGCTTTCTTT
CASRPDREGTEAFF
>TRBV21-1|-|TRBJ2-2|-
TGTGCCAGCAGCAAAAGTCAGCGAAACACCGGGGAGCTGTTTTTT
CASSKSQRNTGELFF
>TRBV25-1|TRBD2|TRBJ2-7|few
TGTGCCAGCAGTGACTGGGCTAGCGGAGACTTGGAGCAGTACTTC
CASSDWASGDLEQYF
>TRBV5-5|TRBD2|TRBJ2-7|-
TGTGCCAGCAGCCGGGGGGGCCCCCTCTCCTACGAGCAGTACTTC
CASSRGGPLSYEQYF
>TRBV5-6|-|TRBJ1-3|-
TGTGCCAGCAGCTTGACCCGCGGGGTGGCTGGAAACACCATATATTTT
CASSLTRGVAGNTIYF
>TRBV19|-|TRBJ1-2|-
TGTGCCAGTCAAGGGGGAGGCTACACCTTC
CASQGGGYTF
>TRBV7-2|-|TRBJ2-5|-
TGTGCCAGCAGCTCCCTAGACAGGATCGGTTTGGAGACCCAGTACTTC
CASSSLDRIGLETQYF
>TRBV11-3|TRBD2|TRBJ2-5|-
TGTGCCAGCAGCTTAGAACTAGCGGCAGAGACCCAGTACTTC
CASSLELAAETQYF
>TRBV30|-|TRBJ2-1|-
TGTGCCTGGAACTCCGGGAGAAGTAATGAGCAGTTCTTC
CAWNSGRSNEQFF
>TRBV19|TRBD1|TRBJ2-5|-
TGTGCCAGTAGCGGACAGGGAGTTGTTGAGACCCAGTACTTC
CASSGQGVVETQYF
>TRBV5-1|-|TRBJ2-3|-
TGCGCCAGCAGCTTGGCTCTGGGCCGTACGCAGTATTTT
CASSLALGRTQYF
>TRBV9|-|TRBJ2-2|-
TGTGCCAGCAGCGTAGAGCCTTCTAGCGCGAACACCGGGGAGCTGTTTTTT
CASSVEPSSANTGELFF
>TRBV29-1|-|TRBJ2-1|once
TGCAGCGTTGAAGATCCGACAGGAAGCTCCTACAATGAGCAGTTCTTC
CSVEDPTGSSYNEQFF
>TRBV4-3|-|TRBJ1-3|-
TGCGCCAGCAGCCAAGATCAGGTCCAGGGATACGGAAACACCATATATTTT
CASSQDQVQGYGNTIYF
>TRBV7-8|-|TRBJ1-2|few
TGTGCCAGCAGCCCAACCCCGGGACTCAACTATGGCTACACCTTC
CASSPTPGLNYGYTF
>TRBV19|TRBD2|TRBJ2-2|-
TGTGCCAGTAAACTAGCGGGAGGTTATTCCGGGGAGCTGTTTTTT
CASKLAGGYSGELFF
>TRBV5-1|TRBD2|TRBJ2-1|-
TGCGCCAGCAGCTTGCTAGCGGGGGGTAGCTCCTACAATGAGCAGTTCTTC
CASSLLAGGSSYNEQFF
>TRBV30|-|TRBJ2-3|few
TGTGCCTGGAGTGTCAGCGGGTCCACAGATACGCAGTATTTT
CAWSVSGSTDTQYF
>TRBV5-5|TRBD2|TRBJ2-1|once
TGTGCCAGCAGCTCCCAGACTAGCGGGGGGGCCCACAATGAGCAGTTCTTC
CASSSQTSGGAHNEQFF
>TRBV29-1|TRBD1|TRBJ2-5|-
TGCAGCGTTTCATACGGGACAGGGTCGGGAGAGACCCAGTACTTC
CSVSYGTGSGETQYF
>TRBV7-2|TRBD1|TRBJ1-2|-
TGTGCCAGCAGCTTGGGGACAGCGATTTATGGCTACACCTTC
CASSLGTAIYGYTF
>TRBV2|TRBD1|TRBJ1-2|-
TGTGCCAGCAGGGATACCGGGACAGTCTATGGCTACACCTTC
CASRDTGTVYGYTF
>TRBV28|-|TRBJ1-1|-
TGTGCCAGCAGACCCGCGACAGGCACGAACACTGAAGCTTTCTTT
CASRPATGTNTEAFF
>TRBV6-5|-|TRBJ1-3|-
TGTGCCAGCAGGATGACGGGGGGAAACACCATATATTTT
CASRMTGGNTIYF
>TRBV2|TRBD2|TRBJ2-5|-
TGTGCCAGCAGTGAAAGGACTAGATGGCAGACCCAGTACTTC
CASSERTRWQTQYF
>TRBV2|TRBD2|TRBJ2-7|-
TGTGCCAGCAGTGGACTAGCGGGGGGCTCCGGAACCTACGAGCAGTACTTC
CASSGLAGGSGTYEQYF
>TRBV19|TRBD1|TRBJ1-1|-
TGTGCCAGTAGTACAGGACAGGTGAACACTGAAGCTTTCTTT
CASSTGQVNTEAFF
>TRBV7-9|-|TRBJ2-7|-
TGTGCCAGCAGCCTTCAGGAGGGCGGATACGAGCAGTACTTC
CASSLQEGGYEQYF